The entry that follows covers one TCR beta chain sequence. Antigen specificity is unknown. CDR3 length equals 13 residues. The V and J ends lost 7 bases and 4 bases respectively, with 11 bases between them. In germline, CDR1 is LNHDA, CDR2 SQIVND (reference sequence). These data are taken from a study of CD4+ T cells in melanoma. Study observations and caveats: A reported correlation linked neoantigen-specific CD4+ T cells to CD8+, macrophage and B cell function. Diverse differentiation states were reported for melanoma neoantigen-specific CD4+ T cells.

The method was immunoSEQ multiplex PCR; TCRdb's version includes in-frame clones alone and lacks a portion of them. The sample lists tens of thousands of clones, over 60% occurring once. This TCR derives from a human donor with melanoma. The material sequenced was tumor tissue. The chain uses TRBV19 and TRBJ1-5; possibly TRBD1 for D (5 bases). Here the CDR3 DNA reads TGTGCCAGTACAGGGTCGTGGAATCAGCCCCAGCATTTT. This encodes CASTGSWNQPQHF.